The 17 T cell receptor beta chains given below trace back to one sample, sequenced in a study of T cell responses to AZD1222 COVID-19 vaccine. Measured with immunoSEQ multiplex PCR; TCRdb has only the in-frame clones, and not every one. The sample carries 50,000 to 65,000 clones, around 89% recorded once. This specimen consisted of peripheral blood, obtained 28 days after the second AZD1222 dose. These TCRs come from an adult who received the AZD1222 COVID-19 vaccine.

The rearrangement uses TRBV5-5 and TRBJ1-4; no clear D gene. Trimming removed 2 bases at V and 1 base at J, with 9 bases between. Germline V gene lookup returns CDR1 SGHKS and CDR2 YYEKEE (reference sequence). The CDR3 totals 15 residues. DNA for the CDR3: TGTGCCAGCAGCTTCGCCCTTAGAACTAATGAAAAACTGTTTTTT. Residues: CASSFALRTNEKLFF. Combining the CDR3 with reference TRBV5-5 and TRBJ1-4 gives the whole variable domain DAGVTQSPTHLIKTRGQQVTLRCSPISGHKSVSWYQQVLGQGPQFIFQYYEKEERGRGNFPDRFSARQFPNYSSELNVNALLLGDSALYLCASSFALRTNEKLFFGSGTQLSVL.

The V call is TRBV19, the J call TRBJ1-1, with D possibly TRBD1 on 6 matching bases. Germline V gene lookup returns CDR1 LNHDA and CDR2 SQIVND (reference sequence). There are 16 residues in the CDR3. Trimming took off 5 bases at V and 5 bases at J, with 21 bases between the two ends. The chain's CDR3 is CASSFTGTNRETEAFF. CDR3 sequence (DNA): TGTGCCAGTAGTTTCACCGGGACAAACCGGGAAACTGAAGCTTTCTTT.

To note about this clone: Other DNA sequences in the sample encode the same CDR3. The rearrangement links TRBV24-1 to TRBJ2-2; 8 bases are shared with TRBD2. This CDR3 is 15 amino acids long. The trim removed 0 bases at V and 5 bases at J, leaving 1 base unmatched. From germline, CDR1 is KGHDR and CDR2 SFDVKD. The CDR3 sequence is CATSDLRGGTGELFF. The CDR3 DNA is TGTGCCACCAGTGATTTGCGGGGGGGAACCGGGGAGCTGTTTTTT.

V gene TRBV6-5 combines with J gene TRBJ1-6; D is uncertain. CDR3 length equals 14 residues. Per the germline V gene, CDR1 is MNHEY and CDR2 is SVGAGI. V gave up 2 bases and J gave up 5 bases, with 7 bases separating them. The CDR3, as DNA: TGTGCCAGCAGTTACCGACAAGATAATTCACCCCTCCACTTT. Its protein is CASSYRQDNSPLHF.

The rearrangement joins TRBV11-1 to TRBJ1-2; D is uncertain. Trimming pared 5 bases from V and 8 bases from J, leaving 15 bases between. The germline CDR1 and CDR2 sequences are SGHAT and FQDESV (reference sequence). The length of the CDR3 is 13 residues. The CDR3 is CASSPRLPKGYTF. Here the CDR3 DNA reads TGTGCCAGCAGCCCGCGTTTGCCTAAGGGCTACACCTTC.

The chain links TRBV12-3 or TRBV12-4 to TRBJ2-7, with D possibly called TRBD1 or TRBD2 (5 bases each). Trimming left V 1 base short and J 6 bases short, with 10 bases between. The CDR3 loop spans 13 amino acids. The CDR3 nucleotides are TGTGCCAGCAGTTTAGGGGGGAGAAGCGAGCAGTACTTC. Encoded protein: CASSLGGRSEQYF.

This chain connects TRBV5-1 to TRBJ2-3; TRBD2 matches at 10 bases. V trimming: 6 bases; J trimming: 3 bases; junction bases outside the gene matches: 13. The CDR3 covers 17 residues. Per germline, CDR1 SGHRS and CDR2 YFSETQ. CDR3 bases: TGCGCCAGCAAGAAGAGACCGGGACTAGCGCAGACAGATACGCAGTATTTT. Translated: CASKKRPGLAQTDTQYF.

The rearrangement joins TRBV30 to TRBJ1-3; 7 bases are shared with TRBD1. The V gene end was trimmed by 4 bases and the J gene end by 4 bases; junction bases not matched to a gene: 13. The CDR3 runs 16 residues. The germline CDR1 and CDR2 sequences are GTSNPN and SVGIG (reference sequence). CDR3 amino acids: CAWTQLTGATGNTIYF. The CDR3 nucleotides read TGTGCCTGGACTCAACTCACAGGGGCAACGGGAAACACCATATATTTT.

The J gene is TRBJ1-1, the V gene TRBV7-5; the table's TRBD1 call for D was not verified on the DNA. TRBV7-5 is an annotated pseudogene. The CDR3 spans 13 residues. CDR3 DNA: TGTGTCAGAAGCCCCACAGGGGCAACTGAAGCTTTCTTT. It encodes CVRSPTGATEAFF.

V and J are TRBV15 and TRBJ1-1; D might be TRBD1 (6 bases). The V gene lost 3 bases and the J gene lost 4 bases, with 15 bases spanning the gap. This CDR3 spans 15 amino acids. CDR1 LNHNV and CDR2 YYDKDF come from the germline V gene (reference sequence). CDR3 nucleotides: TGTGCCACCAGCAGGGGCGGGGGGCGAAGCACTGAAGCTTTCTTT. Its protein is CATSRGGGRSTEAFF.

The chain carries TRBV7-3 and TRBJ2-5; D possibly corresponds to TRBD2 (7 bases). The CDR3 is 16 residues long. Per the germline V gene, CDR1 is SGHTA and CDR2 is FQGTGA. The V gene lost 1 base and the J gene lost 4 bases, with 16 bases spanning the gap. CDR3 sequence reads: CASSLIAGARLETQYF. The CDR3 DNA reads as TGTGCCAGCAGCTTAATTGCGGGGGCGAGGTTAGAGACCCAGTACTTC.

This clone is labeled medium-sized. The chain is built from TRBV2 and TRBJ2-5; 7 bases align to TRBD2. The CDR3 spans 14 residues. The V gene's germline CDR1 is SNHLY and CDR2 FYNNEI. Losses at the gene ends were 4 bases for V and 5 bases for J; bases not matched to a gene: 7. CDR3 in amino acids: CASSAGTMTETQYF. CDR3 coding DNA: TGTGCCAGCAGTGCCGGGACTATGACCGAGACCCAGTACTTC.

The V gene is TRBV6-1, the J gene TRBJ2-3; D is unclear. The CDR3 covers 15 residues. Germline V lookup: CDR1 MNHNS, CDR2 SASEGT. The germline V and J ends were trimmed by 3 bases and 2 bases, with 12 bases remaining between them. In nucleotides, the CDR3 is TGTGCCAGCAGTGATACGGCCGGCTCCACAGATACGCAGTATTTT. Translating gives CASSDTAGSTDTQYF.

The V call is TRBV2, the J call TRBJ1-2; D remains ambiguous. Trimming shortened V by 4 bases and J by 7 bases, and 13 bases separated the two germline ends. This CDR3 is built from 13 residues. CDR1 SNHLY and CDR2 FYNNEI come from the germline V gene. The CDR3 bases are TGTGCCAGCAGTGGGGAGACTAGGAGTGGCTACACCTTC. This encodes CASSGETRSGYTF.

The genes are TRBV5-1 and TRBJ2-7; D might be TRBD2 (5 bases). The V end was cut by 4 bases, the J end by 7 bases, with 21 bases between. Germline CDR1 SGHRS, CDR2 YFSETQ. The CDR3 runs 15 residues. The CDR3 sequence is CASSPRVSSEGEQYF. CDR3 DNA: TGCGCCAGCAGCCCTCGGGTCTCCTCCGAGGGAGAGCAGTACTTC.

This clone was detected once. The J gene is TRBJ1-1, the V gene TRBV30; 8 nucleotides agree with TRBD1. This CDR3 contains 16 residues. In germline, CDR1 is GTSNPN, CDR2 SVGIG (reference sequence). V shed 2 bases, J shed 0 bases, and the junction held 8 bases outside the gene matches. The CDR3 DNA is TGTGCCTGGAGTTCAATCACAGGGGGATTGAACACTGAAGCTTTCTTT. The encoded protein is CAWSSITGGLNTEAFF.

The chain couples TRBV6-5 to TRBJ1-1; D may be TRBD1 (5 bases). V lost 4 bases and J 1 base, leaving 13 bases between the germline ends. Germline CDR1 MNHEY, CDR2 SVGAGI. The CDR3 totals 15 residues. The CDR3 DNA reads TGTGCCAGCAGTTCTCCCTTCGGGGCGAACACTGAAGCTTTCTTT. It yields the protein CASSSPFGANTEAFF.